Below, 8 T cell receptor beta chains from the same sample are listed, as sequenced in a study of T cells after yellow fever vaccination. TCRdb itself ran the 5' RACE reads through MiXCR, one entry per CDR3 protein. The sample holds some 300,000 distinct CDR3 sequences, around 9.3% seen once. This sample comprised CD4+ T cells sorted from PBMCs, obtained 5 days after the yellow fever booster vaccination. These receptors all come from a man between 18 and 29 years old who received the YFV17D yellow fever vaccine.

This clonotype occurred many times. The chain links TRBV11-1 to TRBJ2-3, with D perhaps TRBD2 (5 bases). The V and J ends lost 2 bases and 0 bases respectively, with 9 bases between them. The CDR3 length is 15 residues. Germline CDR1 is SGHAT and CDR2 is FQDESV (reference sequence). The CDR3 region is CASSLQAVSTDTQYF. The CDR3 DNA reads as TGTGCCAGCAGCTTACAAGCGGTGAGCACAGATACGCAGTATTTT.

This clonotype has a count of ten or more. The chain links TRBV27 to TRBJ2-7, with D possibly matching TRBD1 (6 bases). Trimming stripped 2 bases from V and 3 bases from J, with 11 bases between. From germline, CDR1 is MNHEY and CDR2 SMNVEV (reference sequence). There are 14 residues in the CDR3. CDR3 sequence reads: CASSLKAGVYEQYF. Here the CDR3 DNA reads TGTGCCAGCAGTTTAAAGGCAGGGGTCTACGAGCAGTACTTC.

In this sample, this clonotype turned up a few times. This chain's CDR3 is CATSRDRGPSEQYV. The CDR3 region has the DNA TGTGCCACCAGCAGAGATCGCGGGCCTAGTGAGCAGTACGTC. The chain couples TRBV15 to TRBJ2-7, with D tentatively TRBD2 (5 bases). Germline-derived CDR1 and CDR2 are LNHNV and YYDKDF (reference sequence). This CDR3 has 14 amino acids. Trimming cost V 0 bases and J 7 bases, with 13 bases left between them.

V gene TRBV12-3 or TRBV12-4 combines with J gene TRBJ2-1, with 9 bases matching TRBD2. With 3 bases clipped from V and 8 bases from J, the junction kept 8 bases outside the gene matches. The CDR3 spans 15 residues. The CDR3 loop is CASSFRAGGSDEQFF. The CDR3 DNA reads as TGTGCCAGCAGTTTCCGCGCGGGGGGGTCAGATGAGCAGTTCTTC.

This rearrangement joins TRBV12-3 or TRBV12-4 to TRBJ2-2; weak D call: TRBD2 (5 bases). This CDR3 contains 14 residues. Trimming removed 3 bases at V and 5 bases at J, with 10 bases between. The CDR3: CASSLGPGTGELFF. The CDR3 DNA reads TGTGCCAGCAGTTTGGGTCCGGGGACCGGGGAGCTGTTTTTT.

The DNA for the CDR3 is TGTGCCAGCAGCCCCCTCGGGACTACTTTCCAAGAGACCCAGTACTTC. Amino acids: CASSPLGTTFQETQYF. The rearrangement uses TRBV5-5 and TRBJ2-5, with 7 bases aligning to TRBD2. The CDR3 sequence is 16 residues long. Germline CDR1 reads SGHKS; CDR2 reads YYEKEE (reference sequence). J lost 1 base, V lost 4 bases, and 10 bases had no gene match.

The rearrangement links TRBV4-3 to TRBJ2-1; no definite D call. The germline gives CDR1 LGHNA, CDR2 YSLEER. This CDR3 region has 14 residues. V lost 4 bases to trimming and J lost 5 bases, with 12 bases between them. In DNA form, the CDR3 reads TGCGCCAGCAGCCTCACTCTCCCGGACAATGAGCAGTTCTTC. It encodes CASSLTLPDNEQFF.

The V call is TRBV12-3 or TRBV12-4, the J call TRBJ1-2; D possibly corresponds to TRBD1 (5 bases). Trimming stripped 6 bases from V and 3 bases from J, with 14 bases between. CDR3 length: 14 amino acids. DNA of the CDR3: TGTGCCAGCAGCCCAGGGACTACTTACTATGGCTACACCTTC. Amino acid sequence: CASSPGTTYYGYTF.